The next 28 T cell receptor beta chains were all read from a single sample in a study of OX40 agonist ivuxolimab in advanced cancers. TCRdb's copy holds only in-frame clones and misses some; the assay was immunoSEQ multiplex PCR. The sample carries 60,000 or so clones, 88% recorded once. This sample comprised CD4+ or CD8+ T cells sorted from blood, obtained in a trial of the OX40 agonist ivuxolimab. The source of these receptors is an adult with an advanced solid tumor such as melanoma, head and neck, liver or kidney cancer.

This clone was counted between two and nine times. The rearrangement links TRBV19 to TRBJ1-5; tentatively, D is TRBD1 (5 bases). V dropped 2 bases and J dropped 11 bases, with 13 bases sitting between them. Germline values: CDR1 LNHDA, CDR2 SQIVND (reference sequence). This CDR3 is 13 amino acids long. CDR3 sequence reads: CASSISHGGSQHF. As DNA, the CDR3 is TGTGCCAGTAGTATATCCCACGGGGGGTCCCAGCATTTT. Full variable domain (outside the CDR3, taken from reference TRBV19 and TRBJ1-5): DGGITQSPKYLFRKEGQNVTLSCEQNLNHDAMYWYRQDPGQGLRLIYYSQIVNDFQKGDIAEGYSVSREKKESFPLTVTSAQKNPTAFYLCASSISHGGSQHFGDGTRLSIL.

The chain combines TRBV6-1 with TRBJ1-4; D is ambiguous. Trimming pared 3 bases from V and 0 bases from J, leaving 11 bases between. The germline gives CDR1 MNHNS, CDR2 SASEGT. The CDR3 spans 16 residues. This CDR3 is CASSDIPGTTNEKLFF. The CDR3 coding sequence is TGTGCCAGCAGTGACATCCCGGGAACAACTAATGAAAAACTGTTTTTT.

The CDR3: CASLLSGNTIYF. The CDR3 nucleotides read TGTGCCTCTCTGCTGTCTGGAAACACCATATATTTT. V and J are TRBV2 and TRBJ1-3, with unresolved D. The CDR3 consists of 12 residues. V gave up 11 bases and J gave up 1 base, with 9 bases separating them. Germline V gene sequence: CDR1 SNHLY, CDR2 FYNNEI.

The rearrangement joins TRBV9 to TRBJ1-3, with D uncertain. Germline V gene sequence: CDR1 SGDLS, CDR2 YYNGEE. The CDR3 is made up of 16 amino acids. V lost 0 bases and J lost 0, with 10 bases in between. CDR3 residues: CASSVDGQPSGNTIYF. For the CDR3, the DNA is TGTGCCAGCAGCGTAGATGGTCAGCCCTCTGGAAACACCATATATTTT.

The chain links TRBV6-1 to TRBJ1-1, with a weak D call TRBD1 (5 bases). Trimming removed 6 bases at V and 7 bases at J, with 9 bases between. Germline V gene data show CDR1 as MNHNS and CDR2 as SASEGT. The CDR3 is made up of 11 amino acids. The CDR3 region has the DNA TGTGCCAGCAGCTGGGGACGTGAAGCTTTCTTT. Encoded protein: CASSWGREAFF.

The V and J genes are TRBV5-1 and TRBJ1-1; D not certain. CDR3 length equals 14 residues. The germline gives CDR1 SGHRS, CDR2 YFSETQ. Trimming took 3 bases from V and 1 from J, leaving 10 bases between them. The CDR3 reads CASSSQPKNTEAFF. The CDR3 nucleotides are TGCGCCAGCAGCTCGCAACCTAAGAACACTGAAGCTTTCTTT.

The chain couples TRBV28 to TRBJ1-2, with D possibly TRBD1 on 6 matching bases. V was shortened by 3 bases and J by 2 bases, with 10 bases between the two germline ends. The germline V gene has CDR1 MDHEN and CDR2 SYDVKM. The CDR3 sequence is 14 residues long. CDR3 loop: CASSLYRANYGYTF. The CDR3 DNA follows: TGTGCCAGCAGTTTGTACAGGGCCAACTATGGCTACACCTTC.

The genes are TRBV6-6 and TRBJ2-7; the match to TRBD1 covers 10 bases. The CDR3 has 15 residues. V lost 6 bases and J lost 6; bases outside the gene matches: 11. The germline V gene encodes CDR1 MNHNY and CDR2 SVGAGI (reference sequence). The CDR3 coding sequence is TGTGCCAGCAGGAAAGACAGGGGGCCTGTTTTCGAGCAGTACTTC. This codes for CASRKDRGPVFEQYF.

This clone was found once. The rearrangement uses TRBV7-9 and TRBJ2-1, with D hard to call. V was clipped by 5 bases and J by 3 bases, with 8 bases between them. This CDR3 is built from 13 residues. The germline gives CDR1 SEHNR, CDR2 FQNEAQ (reference sequence). CDR3 in DNA: TGTGCCAGCAGCCCATATCACTACAATGAGCAGTTCTTC. This translates into CASSPYHYNEQFF.

V usage is TRBV9 and J usage is TRBJ2-1, with D uncertain. The CDR3 spans 15 residues. The germline V gene encodes CDR1 SGDLS and CDR2 YYNGEE. Trimming left V 6 bases short and J 2 bases short, with 15 bases between. This chain's CDR3 is CASTSQDRPYNEQFF. As DNA, the CDR3 is TGTGCCAGCACCTCCCAGGACCGGCCCTACAATGAGCAGTTCTTC.

The chain recombines TRBV7-9 with TRBJ1-4; D call uncertain. Germline-derived CDR1 and CDR2 are SEHNR and FQNEAQ (reference sequence). Between the trimmed V and J ends, which lost 1 base and 3 bases, there was a span of 6 bases. The CDR3 totals 14 residues. CDR3 protein: CASSLGGSNEKLFF. The DNA for the CDR3 is TGTGCCAGCAGCTTAGGAGGATCTAATGAAAAACTGTTTTTT.

V and J are TRBV4-1 and TRBJ2-2, with 7 positions matching TRBD1. Trimming took 5 bases from V and 1 from J; bases not matched to a gene: 7. This CDR3 spans 16 amino acids. CDR1 and CDR2 from the germline V gene are MGHRA and YSYEKL. CDR3 DNA sequence: TGCGCCAGCAGCTCTACAGGGGCCAGGAACACCGGGGAGCTGTTTTTT. Translation gives CASSSTGARNTGELFF.

The V gene is TRBV5-1, the J gene TRBJ2-1; D perhaps matches TRBD2 (6 bases). The CDR3 contains 15 residues. Trimming shortened V by 1 base and J by 0 bases, and 8 bases separated the two germline ends. Germline V gene lookup returns CDR1 SGHRS and CDR2 YFSETQ. The DNA of the CDR3 is TGCGCCAGCAGCTTGATAGCGGACTCCTACAATGAGCAGTTCTTC. Protein product: CASSLIADSYNEQFF.

V and J are TRBV4-3 and TRBJ2-1; 13 bases are a match to TRBD2. Trimming removed 4 bases from V and 4 bases from J; junction bases left unmatched: 4. The CDR3 runs to 16 residues. Germline CDR1 reads LGHNA; CDR2 reads YSLEER. The CDR3 loop reads CASSPPGLAGYNEQFF. CDR3 in DNA: TGCGCCAGCAGCCCACCGGGACTAGCGGGATACAATGAGCAGTTCTTC.

The chain carries TRBV5-6 and TRBJ1-5; D is possibly TRBD1 (5 bases). CDR1 and CDR2 from the germline V gene are SGHDT and YYEEEE. The germline V and J ends were trimmed by 2 bases and 4 bases, with 7 bases remaining between them. The CDR3 runs 13 residues. The DNA of the CDR3 is TGTGCCAGCAGCTTCGAGGGGAATCAGCCCCAGCATTTT. Translation: CASSFEGNQPQHF.

The V gene is TRBV28, the J gene TRBJ2-7; D not resolved. V lost 5 bases and J 4 bases, leaving 12 bases between the germline ends. CDR3 length equals 13 residues. The germline gives CDR1 MDHEN, CDR2 SYDVKM. The CDR3 loop reads CASSPYRGYEQYV. DNA of the CDR3: TGTGCCAGCAGTCCTTATCGTGGTTACGAGCAGTACGTC.

The gene calls are TRBV13 and TRBJ2-7; TRBD2 matches at 8 bases. With V trimmed by 4 bases and J by 6 bases, 8 bases remained unmatched. The V gene's germline CDR1 is PRHDT and CDR2 FYEKMQ (reference sequence). The CDR3 contains 14 residues. DNA for the CDR3: TGTGCCAGCAGCTCCCTAGCGGGCCCCTCCGAGCAGTACTTC. Translation: CASSSLAGPSEQYF.

V usage is TRBV28 and J usage is TRBJ1-5; the D is unclear. Germline V gene lookup returns CDR1 MDHEN and CDR2 SYDVKM. The CDR3 sequence is 13 residues long. The V gene lost 3 bases and the J gene lost 4 bases, with 7 bases spanning the gap. CDR3 region: CASSFRLNQPQHF. The CDR3 DNA is TGTGCCAGCAGTTTCCGGCTAAATCAGCCCCAGCATTTT.

This CDR3 is CASGSSGDPYTDTQYF. CDR3 nucleotide sequence: TGTGCCAGCGGTTCCTCCGGGGACCCATACACAGATACGCAGTATTTT. J is TRBJ2-3 and V is TRBV7-9; D may match TRBD1 or TRBD2 (5 bases each). The length of the CDR3 is 16 residues. The germline V gene encodes CDR1 SEHNR and CDR2 FQNEAQ (reference sequence). V was cut by 8 bases and J by 2 bases, with 20 bases left in between.

This clone occurred once. V is TRBV5-1 and J is TRBJ2-2, with TRBD2 matching 8 bases. The length of the CDR3 is 14 residues. V was clipped by 4 bases and J by 6 bases; unmatched bases: 5. CDR1 SGHRS and CDR2 YFSETQ come from the germline V gene. In DNA form, the CDR3 reads TGCGCCAGCAGCCCGGGACTAGAGGCCGGGGAGCTGTTTTTT. Translated: CASSPGLEAGELFF. Looking up the rest from reference TRBV5-1 and TRBJ2-2 gives the full variable domain: KAGVTQTPRYLIKTRGQQVTLSCSPISGHRSVSWYQQTPGQGLQFLFEYFSETQRNKGNFPGRFSGRQFSNSRSEMNVSTLELGDSALYLCASSPGLEAGELFFGEGSRLTVL.

This chain links TRBV5-1 with TRBJ2-3; 7 bases are a match to TRBD1. This CDR3 region has 15 residues. V lost 1 base and J lost 0; bases outside the gene matches: 2. CDR1 is SGHRS, CDR2 YFSETQ, per germline. CDR3 region: CASSLTGVSTDTQYF. The DNA of the CDR3 is TGCGCCAGCAGCTTGACAGGGGTGAGCACAGATACGCAGTATTTT.

The chain recombines TRBV9 with TRBJ2-3; D unresolved. V gave up 4 bases and J gave up 6 bases, with 6 bases separating them. Germline V gene lookup returns CDR1 SGDLS and CDR2 YYNGEE. The CDR3 has 11 amino acids. CDR3 sequence (DNA): TGTGCCAGCAGCCCCGGGGATACGCAGTATTTT. Residues: CASSPGDTQYF.

Comment on this clone: The same CDR3 can be traced to other DNA sequences in this sample. This chain links TRBV27 with TRBJ1-5, with D hard to call. The CDR3 length is 13 residues. CDR1 and CDR2 (germline): MNHEY, SMNVEV (reference sequence). Trimming took off 5 bases at V and 0 bases at J, with 5 bases between the two ends. The CDR3 protein is CASSPYSNQPQHF. The CDR3 coding sequence is TGTGCCAGCAGTCCCTATAGCAATCAGCCCCAGCATTTT.

By share of the sample, this clone is medium-sized (0.01 to 0.1%). This sequence joins TRBV6-1 and TRBJ2-5, with D unclear. The CDR3 consists of 16 residues. CDR1 and CDR2 from the germline V gene are MNHNS and SASEGT. The ends were cut back, 1 base at V and 1 base at J, with 13 bases in the middle. The CDR3 loop is CASSEGASNLQETQYF. The CDR3 DNA follows: TGTGCCAGCAGTGAAGGAGCTTCGAACCTCCAAGAGACCCAGTACTTC.

This chain connects TRBV5-5 to TRBJ1-4; D uncertain. Germline CDR1 reads SGHKS; CDR2 reads YYEKEE (reference sequence). V lost 3 bases to trimming and J lost 6 bases, with 15 bases between them. This CDR3 is 15 amino acids long. Here the CDR3 reads CASSSTGSPHEKLFF. The CDR3 DNA reads as TGTGCCAGCAGCTCAACCGGGAGCCCGCATGAAAAACTGTTTTTT.

V usage is TRBV10-3 and J usage is TRBJ1-5; the D is unclear. This CDR3 has 12 residues. V dropped 4 bases and J dropped 4 bases, with 5 bases sitting between them. Germline loops: CDR1 ENHRY, CDR2 SYGVKD. CDR3: CAISGWNQPQHF. CDR3 nucleotide sequence: TGTGCCATCAGTGGGTGGAATCAGCCCCAGCATTTT.

The V call is TRBV27, the J call TRBJ2-3; D gene uncertain. Germline V gives CDR1 MNHEY, CDR2 SMNVEV (reference sequence). The CDR3 consists of 13 residues. With 5 bases removed from V and 0 bases from J, the gap between germline ends came to 6 bases. CDR3 region: CASSAPSTDTQYF. CDR3 coding DNA: TGTGCCAGCAGTGCCCCTAGCACAGATACGCAGTATTTT.

This clone was picked up many times. The chain links TRBV10-2 to TRBJ1-1; D is ambiguous. The CDR3 is 11 amino acids. V lost 3 bases, J lost 8 bases, and 7 bases lay in between. Germline assignment: CDR1 WSHSY and CDR2 SAAADI. The CDR3 DNA reads as TGCGCCAGCAGTGACCTGTTAGAAGCTTTCTTT. Protein sequence: CASSDLLEAFF.